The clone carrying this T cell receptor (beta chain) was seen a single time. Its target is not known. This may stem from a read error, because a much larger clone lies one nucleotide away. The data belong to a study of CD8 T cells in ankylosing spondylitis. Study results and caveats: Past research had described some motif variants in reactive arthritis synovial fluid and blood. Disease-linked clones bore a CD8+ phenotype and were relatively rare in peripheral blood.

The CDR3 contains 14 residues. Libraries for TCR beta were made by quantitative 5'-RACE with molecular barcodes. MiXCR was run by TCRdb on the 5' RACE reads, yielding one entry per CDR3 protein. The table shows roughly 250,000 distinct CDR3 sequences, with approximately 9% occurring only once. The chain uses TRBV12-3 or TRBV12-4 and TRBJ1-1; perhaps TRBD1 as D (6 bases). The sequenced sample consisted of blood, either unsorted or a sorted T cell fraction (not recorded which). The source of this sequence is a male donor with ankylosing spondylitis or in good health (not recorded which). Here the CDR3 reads CDSSWGARNTEAFF. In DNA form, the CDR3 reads TGTGACAGCAGTTGGGGGGCGAGGAACACTGAAGCTTTCTTT.